A selection of T cell receptor beta chains follows, all from one sample in a study of blood T cell repertoires in COVID-19. Sequencing used immunoSEQ multiplex PCR; TCRdb keeps in-frame clones, though not all of them. The table has under 400,000 clones, 85% to 90% seen once. Input material: peripheral blood. Receptors were obtained from a woman younger than 45 with COVID-19, enrolled during active disease. The CDR3 runs from the conserved cysteine through the conserved F or W. The D gene is left open where the match is weak. Expanded clones get a size class; other rows say once, few or many, or leave the size out.

>-|TRBV29-1|TRBJ1-1|-
TGCAGCGTTGATCCGGTCATGAACACTGAAGCTTTCTTT
CSVDPVMNTEAFF
>TRBD1|TRBV29-1|TRBJ2-7|-
TGCAGCGCCCGGACAGGGAGCTCCTACGAGCAGTACTTC
CSARTGSSYEQYF
>-|TRBV12-5|TRBJ2-7|-
TGTGCTGGAATCAAGGCCAGCAGGGTTTTTGGGGACGAGCAGTACTTC
CAGIKASRVFGDEQYF
>TRBD1|TRBV29-1|TRBJ1-2|-
TGCAGCGCCCGGACAGGGGGAAAGTATGGCTACACCTTC
CSARTGGKYGYTF
>-|TRBV9|TRBJ2-1|-
TGTGCCAGCAGCGTAGGTCTAATTGCCTACAATGAGCAGTTCTTC
CASSVGLIAYNEQFF
>TRBD1|TRBV6-1|TRBJ1-5|-
TGTGCCAGCAGTGAGACAGGGGCTAGCAATCAGCCCCAGCATTTT
CASSETGASNQPQHF
>TRBD1|TRBV30|TRBJ2-7|-
TGTGCCTGGAGTTTCGGGACAGAGACCTACGAGCAGTACTTC
CAWSFGTETYEQYF
>-|TRBV7-9|TRBJ2-7|-
TGTGCCGGCACCATGGGGAGGGGGAACGAGCAGTACTTC
CAGTMGRGNEQYF
>-|TRBV4-1|TRBJ2-7|-
TGCGCCAGCAGCCAAGTCCTAGCTGGGGCCTACGAGCAGTACTTC
CASSQVLAGAYEQYF
>TRBD1|TRBV19|TRBJ1-1|few
TGTGCCAGTAGTATGGGAGACAGGGTTAATGAAGCTTTCTTT
CASSMGDRVNEAFF
>TRBD1|TRBV5-1|TRBJ1-1|-
TGCGCCAGCAGCCGAGACCAGGGGGTCACTGAAGCTTTCTTT
CASSRDQGVTEAFF
>-|TRBV3-1/TRBV3-2|TRBJ2-1|-
TGTGCCAGCAGCCAAGACACTAGCTCCTACAATGAGCAGTTCTTC
CASSQDTSSYNEQFF
>TRBD1|TRBV3-1/TRBV3-2|TRBJ1-2|-
TGTGCCAGCAGCCAAGATGGACAGGGGCTCTATGGCTACACCTTC
CASSQDGQGLYGYTF
>-|TRBV10-1|TRBJ2-5|once
TGCGCCAGCAGTACCGGCGCCGGGGAGACCCAGTACTTC
CASSTGAGETQYF
>TRBD1|TRBV6-5|TRBJ2-7|-
TGTGCCACCGAGGGACAGGTGTCCTACGAGCAGTACTTC
CATEGQVSYEQYF
>-|TRBV2|TRBJ1-5|-
TGTGCCAGCTCTCCGGACGGGGAAGGCAATCAGCCCCAGCATTTT
CASSPDGEGNQPQHF
>-|TRBV6-5|TRBJ1-1|few
TGTGCCAGCAGTTACCAACGGGTCGGCACTGAAGCTTTCTTT
CASSYQRVGTEAFF
>TRBD1|TRBV7-9|TRBJ2-5|-
TGTGCCAGCAGCCCGGACAGGGGGCAGGAGACCCAGTACTTC
CASSPDRGQETQYF
>-|TRBV11-3|TRBJ1-2|once
TGTGCCAGCAGCCCTCAACCCTCAGGGCACACCTTC
CASSPQPSGHTF
>-|TRBV27|TRBJ2-2|-
TGTGCCAGCGGGTCTCGGGACTCCCGAACCAGGGAGCTGTTTTTT
CASGSRDSRTRELFF
>-|TRBV3-1/TRBV3-2|TRBJ2-3|once
TGTGCCAGCAGCCTTAGTTCAGATACGCAGTATTTT
CASSLSSDTQYF
>-|TRBV27|TRBJ2-7|-
TGTGCCAGCAGTTTAGCGGGGAAAGAGCAGTACTTC
CASSLAGKEQYF
>TRBD2|TRBV18|TRBJ2-3|few
TGTGCCAGCTCACCGGTTGGCGGGAGCTCAGATACGCAGTATTTT
CASSPVGGSSDTQYF
>-|TRBV25-1|TRBJ1-4|-
TGTGCCAGCGCGGGCCAGAGGAATGAAAAACTGTTTTTT
CASAGQRNEKLFF
>-|TRBV2|TRBJ2-3|once
TGTGCCAGCAGTGCGGGACTCGCACGCACAGATACGCAGTATTTT
CASSAGLARTDTQYF
>-|TRBV2|TRBJ1-1|-
TGTGCCAGCAGTAAAGAGACAACCGGCACTGAAGCTTTCTTT
CASSKETTGTEAFF
>TRBD2|TRBV19|TRBJ2-3|-
TGTGCCAGTACCCCAGTGGCTAGCGGCCTCCCAGATACGCAGTATTTT
CASTPVASGLPDTQYF
>-|TRBV27|TRBJ1-2|-
TGTGCCAGCTCACGAGCCAGGGACTATGGCTACACCTTC
CASSRARDYGYTF
>TRBD1|TRBV5-1|TRBJ1-2|-
TGCGCCAGCAGCTTGGGGACAGGTCCGGGTGGCTACACCTTC
CASSLGTGPGGYTF
>TRBD1|TRBV5-6|TRBJ1-4|-
TGTGCCAGCAGCGCGGACAGGAGCTTCAATGAAAAACTGTTTTTT
CASSADRSFNEKLFF
>TRBD1|TRBV5-1|TRBJ2-1|-
TGCGCCAGCAGCTTAGGACAGGGCAGCTCCTACAATGAGCAGTTCTTC
CASSLGQGSSYNEQFF
>-|TRBV5-1|TRBJ2-1|-
TGCGCCAGCAGCTTGGCGGAGGTAACGACGGGTGAGCAGTTCTTC
CASSLAEVTTGEQFF
>TRBD2|TRBV16|TRBJ2-2|-
TGTGCCAGCAGCCCCGGACTAGCGCGAAAAACCGGGGAGCTGTTTTTT
CASSPGLARKTGELFF
>-|TRBV3-1/TRBV3-2|TRBJ1-2|-
TGTGCCAGCAGCCAAGATCCTCTCCGCTATGGCTACACCTTC
CASSQDPLRYGYTF
>-|TRBV20-1|TRBJ1-2|-
TGCAGTGCTAGTTCCCAGACCAAAGGGGTCGGCTACACCTTC
CSASSQTKGVGYTF
>-|TRBV6-1|TRBJ2-3|-
TGTGCCAGCAGTGATAGAGGACTCTTAATAGATACGCAGTATTTT
CASSDRGLLIDTQYF
>-|TRBV19|TRBJ2-1|-
TGTGCCAGTAGTATTAGTGGGAGCTCCTACAATGAGCAGTTCTTC
CASSISGSSYNEQFF
>-|TRBV9|TRBJ2-2|-
TGTGCCAGCAGCCCCCAGGACGGGGAGCTGTTTTTT
CASSPQDGELFF
>-|TRBV5-6|TRBJ1-3|-
TGTGCCAGCAGCTTCCCAGGGGTCGGAAACACCATATATTTT
CASSFPGVGNTIYF
>TRBD1|TRBV24-1|TRBJ1-5|-
TGTGCCACCAGTGAACACAAAACAGGGGACAATCAGCCCCAGCATTTT
CATSEHKTGDNQPQHF
>TRBD1|TRBV5-1|TRBJ2-7|once
TGCGCCAGCACCGGGACAGGGGGCTCCTACGAGCAGTACTTC
CASTGTGGSYEQYF
>TRBD1|TRBV6-1|TRBJ1-2|-
TGTGCCAGCAGTGAGACAGGGGACTATGGCTACACCTTC
CASSETGDYGYTF
>-|TRBV5-1|TRBJ1-4|-
TGCGCCAGCAGCCCCCTTCCCGGGGGAACTAATGAAAAACTGTTTTTT
CASSPLPGGTNEKLFF
>-|TRBV3-1/TRBV3-2|TRBJ1-2|-
TGTGCCAGCAGCCAATCCCGGGGGGAAGGTTATTATGGCTACACCTTC
CASSQSRGEGYYGYTF
>-|TRBV5-6|TRBJ2-5|-
TGTGCCAGCAGCTATATCCAAGAGACCCAGTACTTC
CASSYIQETQYF
>-|TRBV5-6|TRBJ1-4|once
TGTGCCAGCAGCCCGAGGACTTCTCTAGGCGAAAAACTGTTTTTT
CASSPRTSLGEKLFF
>TRBD1|TRBV2|TRBJ1-4|few
TGTGCCAGCAGGTCACAGGGGGCTAATGAAAAACTGTTTTTT
CASRSQGANEKLFF
>-|TRBV3-1/TRBV3-2|TRBJ1-2|-
TGTGCCAGCAGCCAAGTAGCACAGGCTAACTATGGCTACACCTTC
CASSQVAQANYGYTF
>-|TRBV20-1|TRBJ1-1|-
TGCAGTGCTAGTTTCTGGGGCAGCATGAACACTGAAGCTTTCTTT
CSASFWGSMNTEAFF
>TRBD2|TRBV19|TRBJ2-2|-
TGTGCCAGTAGTATTAGCGGGACCGGGGAGCTGTTTTTT
CASSISGTGELFF
>TRBD2|TRBV5-1|TRBJ2-2|-
TGCGCCAGCAGCCTGGGACTAGCGGGAGCTGGTACCGGGGAGCTGTTTTTT
CASSLGLAGAGTGELFF
>-|TRBV9|TRBJ2-2|once
TGTGCCAGCAGCGTTACTACGAACACTGGGGAGCTGTTTTTT
CASSVTTNTGELFF
>TRBD2|TRBV9|TRBJ2-7|-
TGTGCCAGCAGCGTAGGGAAGGCGGGAGAAAGACACGAGCAGTACTTC
CASSVGKAGERHEQYF
>-|TRBV7-2|TRBJ1-1|-
TGTGCCAGCAGTTGGTCCTCACTCACTGAAGCTTTCTTT
CASSWSSLTEAFF
>-|TRBV5-1|TRBJ2-7|-
TGCGCCAGCGAGTCCCTGGGGGGATCCGACGAGCAGTACTTC
CASESLGGSDEQYF
>-|TRBV7-7|TRBJ1-1|-
TGTGCCAGCAGCCTGGACTCCACCACTGAAGCTTTCTTT
CASSLDSTTEAFF
>-|TRBV30|TRBJ2-7|once
TGTGCCTGGGGTAAGCAAGGACTCAGATTC
CAWGKQGLRF
>-|TRBV5-1|TRBJ2-1|-
TGCGCCAGCAGCTTGGGGATAGCCGATAACAATGAGCAGTTCTTC
CASSLGIADNNEQFF
>TRBD1|TRBV5-1|TRBJ2-5|-
TGCGCCAGCAGCCATTCCGGGACAGGGTCCCAAGAGACCCAGTACTTC
CASSHSGTGSQETQYF